Listed below are T cell receptor beta chains from one sample, sequenced in a study of T-cell memory formation after mild COVID-19. Via MiXCR, TCRdb re-called the 5' RACE reads, giving one row per CDR3 protein. The data show hundreds of thousands of distinct CDR3 sequences, 15% to 20% seen once. Specimen: PBMCs or a T cell subset sorted from them (not recorded which). Source of these receptors: a man between 18 and 35 years old who had mild COVID-19 (a few samples of this study predate the infection). Cell type and time point are not known. The CDR3 runs from the conserved cysteine through the conserved F or W. The D gene is left open where the match is weak. Clone size, where shown, is once, few, many, or a class for clones that have expanded.

>TRBJ2-3|TRBV12-3/TRBV12-4|NA|NA
TGTGCCAGCAGTTTTAATGCGGCTTCCTACACAGATACGCAGTATTTT
CASSFNAASYTDTQYF
>TRBJ2-2|TRBV19|TRBD1|NA
TGTGCCAGCCAAAGGACAGGGGTTACCGGGGAGCTGTTTTTT
CASQRTGVTGELFF
>TRBJ1-1|TRBV5-5|NA|many
TGTGCCAGCAGGTCGATTAGGGGAGGAGTACGCGCTTTCTTT
CASRSIRGGVRAFF
>TRBJ2-2|TRBV4-1|NA|few
TGCGCCAGCAGCCAAGTGCCAGGGTGGACCGGGGAGCTGTTTTTT
CASSQVPGWTGELFF
>TRBJ1-6|TRBV5-5|TRBD1|few
TGTGCCAGCAGTAGGGACAGCCCGAGCTCCTATAATTCACCCCTCCACTTT
CASSRDSPSSYNSPLHF
>TRBJ2-2|TRBV7-9|TRBD2|NA
TGTGCCAGCAGTCCGGGCCTAGCGGGGGGGCCTGGCGGGGAGCTGTTTTTT
CASSPGLAGGPGGELFF
>TRBJ2-2|TRBV20-1|NA|few
TGCAGTGCTAGATTCCGCCGGGCCGGGACCGGGGAGCTGTTTTTT
CSARFRRAGTGELFF
>TRBJ1-2|TRBV20-1|NA|NA
TGCAGTGCTGGGGGCCTGGGCCGCGGGTATGGCTACACCTTC
CSAGGLGRGYGYTF
>TRBJ2-1|TRBV5-1|TRBD2|NA
TGCGCCAGCTATAGCGGGGGGACCTACAATGAGCAGTTCTTC
CASYSGGTYNEQFF
>TRBJ1-1|TRBV5-1|NA|NA
TGCGCCAGCAGCTTGGGGATAAACACTGAAGCTTTCTTT
CASSLGINTEAFF
>TRBJ2-1|TRBV7-3|NA|NA
TGTGCCAGCAGCTTTGCAGGGGTCCATTACAATGAGCAGTTCTTC
CASSFAGVHYNEQFF
>TRBJ2-7|TRBV25-1|NA|few
TGTGCCAGCAGCAAAACACCGGGGTACGATCAGTACTTC
CASSKTPGYDQYF
>TRBJ1-1|TRBV7-7|TRBD1|few
TGTGCCAGCAGCCCGGGACAGGGCGGGGAAGCTTTCTTT
CASSPGQGGEAFF
>TRBJ1-1|TRBV3-2|NA|many
TGTGCCAGCAAGGGGGCTTTCTTT
CASKGAFF
>TRBJ2-7|TRBV4-2|NA|few
TGTGCCAGCAGCCAAGATCCTCTGGACTCCCACGGGCAGTACTTC
CASSQDPLDSHGQYF
>TRBJ1-2|TRBV7-9|NA|few
TGTGCCAGCAGCTCGGGCTTCGAGGGAAATGGCTACACCTTC
CASSSGFEGNGYTF
>TRBJ2-7|TRBV12-3/TRBV12-4|NA|many
TGTGCCAGCAGTTCCGGACTCTACTACGAGCAGTACTTC
CASSSGLYYEQYF
>TRBJ2-5|TRBV11-2|TRBD2|NA
TGTGCCAGCAGCTTGTTTACTAGCGGGAAAGAGACCCAGTACTTC
CASSLFTSGKETQYF
>TRBJ1-2|TRBV30|NA|NA
TGTGCCTGGCCTGGCCCTGGTCGCGGCTACACCTTC
CAWPGPGRGYTF
>TRBJ1-4|TRBV5-1|NA|NA
TGCGCCAGCAGCTCGCCGGACTCTGGGGGAGAAAAACTGTTTTTT
CASSSPDSGGEKLFF
>TRBJ2-5|TRBV18|TRBD2|once
TGTGCCAGCTCACCGAGAGATAGCGGGCAAGAGACCCAGTACTTC
CASSPRDSGQETQYF
>TRBJ2-2|TRBV28|NA|NA
TGTGCCATTAACTCGTACACCGGGGAGCTGTTTTTT
CAINSYTGELFF
>TRBJ1-6|TRBV7-9|NA|few
TGTGCCAGCAGCCTCGACGGGGGTTCACCCCTCCACTTT
CASSLDGGSPLHF
>TRBJ1-6|TRBV6-5|NA|NA
TGTGCCAGCAGTTACCAGGGAAGGAGGACCCTCCACTTT
CASSYQGRRTLHF
>TRBJ2-2|TRBV6-5|NA|NA
TGTGCCAGCAGTTCCCCCGGGAGGGGGCGCGGGACCGGGGAGCTGTTTTTT
CASSSPGRGRGTGELFF
>TRBJ1-3|TRBV5-1|NA|NA
TGCGCCAGCAGCTTGACTTCTGGAAACACCATATATTTT
CASSLTSGNTIYF
>TRBJ1-4|TRBV10-1|TRBD1|NA
TGCGCCAGCAACCAGGGGACAGGTGAAAAACTGTTTTTT
CASNQGTGEKLFF
>TRBJ1-1|TRBV27|NA|NA
TGTGCCAGCAGACAACAGGGCTCGAACACTGAAGCTTTCTTT
CASRQQGSNTEAFF
>TRBJ1-5|TRBV23-1|NA|few
TGCGCCAGCAGTCAATCCCCCCGGATAACACAGGGATCTTGTCAGCCCCAGCATTTT
CASSQSPRITQGSCQPQHF
>TRBJ2-1|TRBV5-1|NA|many
TGCGCCAGCAGCCGTGGATGGTATGAGCAGTTCTTC
CASSRGWYEQFF
>TRBJ2-1|TRBV4-1|TRBD2|few
TGCGCCAGCAGCCATCCCCTCAGACGACTAGCGGGGTTTGAGCAGTTCTTC
CASSHPLRRLAGFEQFF
>TRBJ2-1|TRBV12-3/TRBV12-4|TRBD1|NA
TGTGCCAGCAGCTTGGGAGGGGACAGGGCGGCCCTGGAGCAGTTCTTC
CASSLGGDRAALEQFF
>TRBJ2-5|TRBV7-8|TRBD2|NA
TGTGCCAGCAGCTCCGGAGGAGCGGGGGCTTCGGGGGAGACCCAGTACTTC
CASSSGGAGASGETQYF
>TRBJ2-5|TRBV7-2|TRBD2|NA
TGTGCCAGCAGCCTGCGGACTAGATATACAGAGACCCAGTACTTC
CASSLRTRYTETQYF
>TRBJ2-1|TRBV6-1|TRBD1|many
TGTGCCAGCAGTAAACAGGGGGTGGATGAGCAGTTCTTC
CASSKQGVDEQFF
>TRBJ1-5|TRBV7-8|TRBD1|NA
TGTGCCAGCAGCTTAGAGGGGGCAAATGGCAATCAGCCCCAGCATTTT
CASSLEGANGNQPQHF
>TRBJ1-2|TRBV5-8|NA|NA
TGTGCCAGCAGCGGCGCAGGGGACCCCTATGGCTACACCTTC
CASSGAGDPYGYTF
>TRBJ1-2|TRBV28|NA|NA
TGTGCCACCGGACATTTGTATGGCTACACCTTC
CATGHLYGYTF
>TRBJ2-1|TRBV7-8|TRBD2|few
TGTGCCAGCAACTTAGGTCGGAGGGAGCGGGGCCCCTACAATGAGCAGTTCTTC
CASNLGRRERGPYNEQFF
>TRBJ2-3|TRBV18|NA|few
TGTGCCAGCTCCCCGGGCCCCCGAAATACGCAGTATTTT
CASSPGPRNTQYF